The present T cell receptor beta chain was sequenced within a study of T cell changes during pregnancy in multiple sclerosis. This clone was recorded only once. With 4 bases clipped from V and 7 bases from J, the junction kept 6 bases outside the gene matches. This CDR3 region has 14 residues. From germline, CDR1 is LNHDA and CDR2 SQIVND (reference sequence). Some clones are missing from TCRdb's copy, which holds only in-frame ones; the method was immunoSEQ multiplex PCR. The sample includes fewer than 140,000 clones, about 89% of them seen just once. The chain has TRBV19 and TRBJ1-2; 10 bases match TRBD1. The source was peripheral blood, collected before pregnancy. This TCR derives from a female donor with multiple sclerosis, enrolled in a pregnancy study. The CDR3 loop reads CASSTGQGIRGYTF. In DNA, the CDR3 is TGTGCCAGTAGTACGGGACAGGGGATTCGTGGCTACACCTTC.